Listed below are T cell receptor beta chains from one sample, sequenced in a study of blood T cells in healthy people across ages. Each CDR3 protein is one row after TCRdb ran MiXCR on the 5' RACE reads. The sample includes fewer than 950,000 distinct CDR3 sequences, roughly 53% of them seen just once. The sequenced material came from blood. The receptors stem from a man at least 80 years old in good health. Each CDR3 is given with its conserved first and last residue. Each record gives: V gene, J gene, CDR3 protein.

>TRBV9|TRBJ2-1
CASSLRGVAGGPDGEQFF
>TRBV6-5|TRBJ1-5
CASSLGPYRGRQPQHF
>TRBV12-3/TRBV12-4|TRBJ2-1
CASRGPGQGKNEQFF
>TRBV7-2|TRBJ2-5
CASSPPWDGGSETQYF
>TRBV7-3|TRBJ2-5
CASSRMGPQEAQYF
>TRBV27|TRBJ2-6
CASSLLGVSSGANVLTF
>TRBV28|TRBJ1-1
CASSLLFTEAFF
>TRBV6-5|TRBJ1-1
CASRGPRGNTEAFF
>TRBV5-1|TRBJ2-5
CASRYPRGTQETQYF
>TRBV9|.
CASSTHYYNEQYF
>TRBV7-2|.
CASSLFGGSPHEQYF
>TRBV12-3/TRBV12-4|TRBJ1-2
CASSWAGVNYGYTF
>TRBV5-6|TRBJ2-7
CASSSGGTARFYEQYF
>TRBV15|TRBJ1-2
CATSPSGLGGYGYTF
>TRBV25-1|TRBJ2-7
CASSPPGRARKQYF
>TRBV25-1|TRBJ1-2
CASSEPGQNYGYTF
>TRBV20-1|TRBJ2-6
CSAQGTSRPFGANVLTF
>TRBV14|TRBJ1-2
CASSQEQYYGYTF
>TRBV7-8|TRBJ1-4
CASSSRGLANEKLFF
>TRBV9|TRBJ2-3
CASSVTGSTDTQYF
>TRBV28|TRBJ2-3
CASSLSQGTRYAYF
>TRBV9|TRBJ2-1
CASSPNLAGGKNEQFF